The 27 T cell receptor beta chains reported below all come from one sample, sequenced in a study of T-cell reconstitution after alpha-beta-depleted transplantation in children. The authors prepared the TCRbeta library with unique molecular identifiers. MiXCR, applied by TCRdb to the PCR reads, yields one record per CDR3 protein. This table holds over 150,000 distinct CDR3 sequences, roughly 7% found once. The sample consisted of PBMCs, taken before TCRalphabeta/CD19-depleted stem cell transplant. These receptors were obtained from a boy aged 2 to 9 with acute lymphoblastic leukemia, due to receive a stem cell transplant.

There are many counts of this clonotype. This rearrangement joins TRBV27 to TRBJ2-7, with D possibly called TRBD1 or TRBD2 (5 bases each). V lost 4 bases and J lost 7, with 11 bases in between. The CDR3 has 12 amino acids. Per the germline V gene, CDR1 is MNHEY and CDR2 is SMNVEV (reference sequence). This CDR3 is CASSSSEGEQYF. CDR3 DNA sequence: TGTGCCAGCAGTTCCTCCGAGGGGGAGCAGTACTTC.

This clonotype occurred many times. The V gene is TRBV5-1, the J gene TRBJ1-1, with D tentatively TRBD1 (5 bases). This CDR3 has 14 amino acids. The V gene's germline CDR1 is SGHRS and CDR2 YFSETQ. V lost 4 bases, J lost 1 base, and 11 bases lay in between. The CDR3 DNA reads TGCGCCAGCAGCCCGTGGGGGGAGAACACTGAAGCTTTCTTT. This gives the protein CASSPWGENTEAFF.

This clonotype was seen ten or more times. CDR3 nucleotides: TGTGCCAGCAGCTCCGGGACCTATGGCTACACCTTC. Translated, it gives CASSSGTYGYTF. This sequence joins TRBV7-9 and TRBJ1-2, with a tentative D call TRBD1 (5 bases). V gave up 4 bases and J gave up 4 bases, with 7 bases separating them. The CDR3 is 12 amino acids. Germline V gene lookup returns CDR1 SEHNR and CDR2 FQNEAQ (reference sequence).

In its sample, this clonotype was seen many times. This sequence joins TRBV6-4 and TRBJ2-2, with TRBD1 as a possible D gene (5 bases). The CDR3 is 13 residues long. From germline, CDR1 is MRHNA and CDR2 SNTAGT. Trimming removed 6 bases from V and 6 bases from J, with 11 bases in between. The CDR3 spells CASSTRAAGELFF. The CDR3, as DNA: TGTGCCAGCAGCACCAGGGCAGCCGGGGAGCTGTTTTTT.

J is TRBJ1-3 and V is TRBV6-4; possibly TRBD1 for D (5 bases). The CDR3 runs 19 residues. From germline, CDR1 is MRHNA and CDR2 SNTAGT. V was pared by 8 bases and J by 0 bases, with 26 bases between. The CDR3 nucleotides read TGTGCCAGCTGGGCAACACTAATGCAGGGAGCCCGCTCTGGAAACACCATATATTTT. Translated, it gives CASWATLMQGARSGNTIYF.

This clonotype was recorded many times. The CDR3 reads CASLTDGNNQPQHF. In DNA, the CDR3 is TGTGCCAGCTTAACGGACGGTAACAATCAGCCCCAGCATTTT. This chain links TRBV6-5 with TRBJ1-5; D not certain. Trimming left V 8 bases short and J 3 bases short, with 14 bases between. This CDR3 has 14 residues. The germline V gene has CDR1 MNHEY and CDR2 SVGAGI.

This clonotype was found many times. The chain links TRBV29-1 to TRBJ2-1, with 8 nucleotides matching TRBD1. Germline V gives CDR1 SQVTM, CDR2 ANQGSEA. Trimming cost V 6 bases and J 6 bases; bases outside gene matches: 10. The length of the CDR3 is 14 residues. In nucleotides, the CDR3 is TGCAGCGTCGCCGCTCGGACAGGGATCAATGAGCAGTTCTTC. It translates to CSVAARTGINEQFF.

This chain links TRBV29-1 with TRBJ1-1, with 9 bases matching TRBD1. Germline loops: CDR1 SQVTM, CDR2 ANQGSEA. With 7 bases clipped from V and 3 bases from J, the junction kept 12 bases outside the gene matches. CDR3 length equals 15 residues. CDR3 sequence reads: CSGPGTGPMDTEAFF. The DNA for the CDR3 is TGCAGCGGCCCCGGGACAGGGCCGATGGACACTGAAGCTTTCTTT. The full variable domain, rest sourced from reference TRBV29-1 and TRBJ1-1, is SAVISQKPSRDICQRGTSLTIQCQVDSQVTMMFWYRQQPGQSLTLIATANQGSEATYESGFVIDKFPISRPNLTFSTLTVSNMSPEDSSIYLCSGPGTGPMDTEAFFGQGTRLTVV.

This clonotype occurred many times. This sequence joins TRBV28 and TRBJ2-1, with 7 bases that match TRBD2. CDR1 is MDHEN and CDR2 is SYDVKM in the germline V gene. The V segment lost 6 bases and the J segment 3 bases; nucleotides outside the gene matches: 5. The CDR3 consists of 14 residues. The CDR3 spells CASSPSGLYNEQFF. The CDR3 nucleotides are TGTGCCAGCAGCCCTAGCGGACTCTACAATGAGCAGTTCTTC.

This clonotype was seen many times. The chain links TRBV29-1 to TRBJ2-1; 8 nucleotides line up with TRBD1. The length of the CDR3 is 14 residues. Germline CDR1 reads SQVTM; CDR2 reads ANQGSEA. Trimming at V came to 4 bases and at J to 4 bases, leaving 6 bases not matched to a gene. In DNA, the CDR3 is TGCAGCGTTGGGCGACAGGGGACTTACAATGAGCAGTTCTTC. It encodes CSVGRQGTYNEQFF.

The table lists this clonotype with many counts. This chain uses TRBV5-1 with TRBJ1-2; 8 positions agree with TRBD1. The junction had 1 base not matched to a gene; V was cut back by 3 bases and J by 3 bases. The CDR3 totals 13 residues. Germline CDR1 reads SGHRS; CDR2 reads YFSETQ. The DNA of the CDR3 is TGCGCCAGCAGCTCGGACAGGGACTATGGCTACACCTTC. Translated: CASSSDRDYGYTF. The full variable domain, with the rest looked up from reference TRBV5-1 and TRBJ1-2, is KAGVTQTPRYLIKTRGQQVTLSCSPISGHRSVSWYQQTPGQGLQFLFEYFSETQRNKGNFPGRFSGRQFSNSRSEMNVSTLELGDSALYLCASSSDRDYGYTFGSGTRLTVV.

In its sample, this clonotype was seen many times. The chain has TRBV9 and TRBJ1-1; 7 bases are shared with TRBD1. V was clipped by 0 bases and J by 3 bases; unmatched bases: 11. This CDR3 has 17 amino acids. Germline V CDR1 and CDR2: SGDLS, YYNGEE. The CDR3 region has the DNA TGTGCCAGCAGCGTAGATCCCCCAACAGGGGTGGACACTGAAGCTTTCTTT. Translated: CASSVDPPTGVDTEAFF.

The chain links TRBV2 to TRBJ2-7; TRBD1 aligns across 9 bases. After removal of 5 bases from V and 9 bases from J, the junction contained 11 bases not matched to a gene. Germline V gene sequence: CDR1 SNHLY, CDR2 FYNNEI. CDR3 length: 14 amino acids. The chain's CDR3 is CASSPGTGTLGQYF. CDR3 bases: TGTGCCAGCAGTCCCGGGACAGGGACCTTAGGGCAGTACTTC.

The rearrangement uses TRBV18 and TRBJ1-1; no clear D. This CDR3 spans 14 amino acids. Deletions cut 3 bases from V and 1 base from J, with 9 bases between. Germline V gene sequence: CDR1 KGHSH, CDR2 LQKENI. The CDR3 DNA reads TGTGCCAGCTCACCCCAACGGGAGAACACTGAAGCTTTCTTT. Amino acid sequence: CASSPQRENTEAFF.

In its sample, this clonotype was seen many times. This chain links TRBV12-3 or TRBV12-4 with TRBJ1-2, with D possibly being TRBD1 (5 bases). The CDR3 spans 13 residues. Trimming shortened V by 6 bases and J by 2 bases, and 10 bases separated the two germline ends. The CDR3 nucleotides read TGTGCCAGCAGCCCAGACAGCAACTATGGCTACACCTTC. Its protein is CASSPDSNYGYTF.

This chain joins TRBV28 and TRBJ2-7; D is tentatively TRBD1 or TRBD2 (6 bases each). Per the germline V gene, CDR1 is MDHEN and CDR2 is SYDVKM. Trimming removed 2 bases at V and 3 bases at J, with 23 bases between. The CDR3 totals 18 residues. The CDR3 loop is CASSLEESGLGGGYEQYF. The CDR3 nucleotides are TGTGCCAGCAGTTTAGAGGAGAGCGGGCTAGGGGGAGGCTACGAGCAGTACTTC.

This clonotype showed up many times. V is TRBV7-9 and J is TRBJ1-5; the match to TRBD1 covers 11 bases. CDR1 and CDR2 from the germline V gene are SEHNR and FQNEAQ (reference sequence). The CDR3 spans 16 residues. V dropped 6 bases and J dropped 7; count of bases not matched to a gene: 11. The CDR3 DNA reads TGTGCCAGCAGTTCTTCCCGGGACAGGGGGGACCAGCCCCAGCATTTT. Encoded protein: CASSSSRDRGDQPQHF.

This rearrangement joins TRBV28 to TRBJ2-5; 10 bases are a match to TRBD1. Germline loops: CDR1 MDHEN, CDR2 SYDVKM. CDR3 length equals 15 residues. Trimming removed 6 bases from V and 3 bases from J; junction bases left unmatched: 7. CDR3 region: CASRQGGQGKETQYF. As DNA, the CDR3 is TGTGCCAGCAGACAAGGGGGACAGGGGAAAGAGACCCAGTACTTC.

This clonotype was counted at least ten times. V gene TRBV5-6 combines with J gene TRBJ2-1, with D uncertain. This CDR3 has 14 residues. CDR1 and CDR2 (germline): SGHDT, YYEEEE. With 3 bases removed from V and 7 bases from J, the gap between germline ends came to 14 bases. CDR3 protein: CASSSDGPQNEQFF. In nucleotides, the CDR3 is TGTGCCAGCAGCTCGGACGGACCTCAAAATGAGCAGTTCTTC.

In its sample, this clonotype was seen a few times. The chain has TRBV20-1 and TRBJ2-7, with D tentatively TRBD2 (6 bases). From germline, CDR1 is DFQATT and CDR2 SNEGSKA (reference sequence). The ends were cut back, 3 bases at V and 6 bases at J, with 18 bases in the middle. The CDR3 runs 14 residues. The CDR3 DNA follows: TGCAGTGCTAGTCCCCCATTCGAAGCGGGCGAGCAGTACTTC. Translating gives CSASPPFEAGEQYF.

In its sample, this clonotype was seen a few times. The chain is built from TRBV2 and TRBJ1-5, with D hard to call. CDR1 is SNHLY and CDR2 is FYNNEI in the germline V gene. V lost 6 bases and J lost 7, with 10 bases in between. This CDR3 region has 12 residues. The CDR3 DNA is TGTGCCAGCAGCGCGGGGTACCAGCCCCAGCATTTT. Amino acid sequence: CASSAGYQPQHF.

This clonotype was counted a few times. The V and J genes are TRBV5-5 and TRBJ2-2, with 11 bases identical to TRBD2. This CDR3 has 16 residues. V lost 1 base and J lost 1; bases outside the gene matches: 0. Germline V CDR1 and CDR2: SGHKS, YYEKEE (reference sequence). The CDR3 loop reads CASSLTSGRNTGELFF. The DNA of the CDR3 is TGTGCCAGCAGCTTGACTAGCGGGAGGAACACCGGGGAGCTGTTTTTT.

The table lists this clonotype with a few counts. The chain's CDR3 is CSARPGYNSPLHF. The CDR3 region has the DNA TGCAGTGCTAGGCCCGGGTATAATTCACCCCTCCACTTT. This chain links TRBV20-1 with TRBJ1-6; D remains ambiguous. The germline V gene has CDR1 DFQATT and CDR2 SNEGSKA (reference sequence). The CDR3 consists of 13 residues. Trimming pared 3 bases from V and 4 bases from J, leaving 7 bases between.

This clonotype was seen repeatedly, ten times or more. This chain joins TRBV12-3 or TRBV12-4 and TRBJ2-6, with unresolved D. The CDR3 is 14 residues long. V was cut by 0 bases and J by 3 bases, with 3 bases left in between. As DNA, the CDR3 is TGTGCCAGCAGTTTAGCGGGTGGGGCCAACGTCCTGACTTTC. This codes for CASSLAGGANVLTF.

As to this clonotype: A much larger clone differs from this one at a single base, so this may be a read error. This chain uses TRBV5-5 with TRBJ2-3, with D maybe TRBD1 (5 bases). The CDR3 sequence is 13 residues long. Germline CDR1 is SGHKS and CDR2 is YYEKEE (reference sequence). CDR3 DNA: TGTGCCAGCAGCTACTACTTTACAGGTACGCAGTATTTT. This gives the protein CASSYYFTGTQYF.

Ten or more counts support this clonotype. The V gene is TRBV6-1, the J gene TRBJ2-1, with D hard to call. Trimming removed 8 bases at V and 11 bases at J, with 19 bases between. Germline values: CDR1 MNHNS, CDR2 SASEGT. The CDR3 covers 13 residues. In nucleotides, the CDR3 is TGTGCCAGCTCGGCGGCCAGAACAACAAAGCAGTTCTTC. Residues: CASSAARTTKQFF.

This clonotype was observed at least ten times. The chain links TRBV20-1 to TRBJ2-3; possibly TRBD1 for D (6 bases). CDR1 and CDR2 from the germline V gene are DFQATT and SNEGSKA (reference sequence). Trimming left V 6 bases short and J 7 bases short, with 14 bases between. The CDR3 length is 12 residues. CDR3 sequence (DNA): TGCAGTGCGCATTTACAGGGCTATACGCAGTATTTT. The encoded protein is CSAHLQGYTQYF.